This TCR beta chain was observed in a study of CD8+ T cells in alopecia areata. For the study at large: Treated individuals took tofacitinib by mouth, 5 to 10 mg twice daily. Study-wide findings and caveats: The study found TCR sharing across patients less clear than in mice, possibly for HLA reasons.

As concerns this clone: The antigen is undetermined.

Once RNA had been extracted, it was reverse transcribed into cDNA to act as the sequencing template. The table came from immunoSEQ multiplex PCR; TCRdb's copy has only in-frame clones and leaves some out. Among 69,000 or so clones listed, 60% were seen once. Both peripheral blood and punch biopsies of lesional scalp skin were obtained from patients who had alopecia areata. PBMCs were stained for CD3, CD4 and CD8, and CD4+ and CD8+ T cells were sorted. CDR3 length equals 14 residues. CDR1 is MNHEY, CDR2 SMNVEV, per germline (reference sequence). Trimming cost V 3 bases and J 4 bases; bases outside gene matches: 1.

The receptor comes from a human donor with alopecia areata. Specimen: CD8+ T cells sorted from blood, collected at week 0. The V call is TRBV27, the J call TRBJ1-5, with 9 bases that match TRBD1. This chain's CDR3 is CASSFGTGNQPQHF. CDR3 in DNA: TGTGCCAGCAGTTTCGGGACAGGGAATCAGCCCCAGCATTTT.